The clone carrying this T cell receptor beta chain was seen many times. Its antigen is undetermined. Preparation methods for the bulk TCR libraries were those previously described, with listed TCR primers. TCRdb re-called the PCR reads with MiXCR, one entry per CDR3 protein. This sample has some 680,000 distinct CDR3 sequences, with about 25% found just once. This entry is derived from a study of molecular identifiers for immune sequencing clone quantification. Study context: Replicate experiments took RNA from approximately 22,000 or 94,000 naive CD8 cells, divided it five ways and sequenced four. Broader study findings: Clones carrying above 20 RNA copies accounted for over 97% of effector molecules, under 1% in naive cells.

Input material: naive CD8+ T cells from blood, with Jurkat cell RNA spiked in. Subset described: FACS-sorted CD8+CD4-CCR7+CD45RA+ naive T cells. This clonotype originated in a human donor in good health. Some libraries in this study had Jurkat cell RNA spiked in.

Written as DNA, the CDR3 is TGTGCCAGCAGTCCAGACGTCTACCAAGAGACCCAGTACTTC. This gives the protein CASSPDVYQETQYF. The rearrangement joins TRBV6-2 or TRBV6-3 to TRBJ2-5; unclear D gene. V gave up 5 bases and J gave up 0 bases, with 10 bases separating them. CDR3 size: 14 residues. CDR1 is MNHEY and CDR2 is SVGEGT in the germline V gene.